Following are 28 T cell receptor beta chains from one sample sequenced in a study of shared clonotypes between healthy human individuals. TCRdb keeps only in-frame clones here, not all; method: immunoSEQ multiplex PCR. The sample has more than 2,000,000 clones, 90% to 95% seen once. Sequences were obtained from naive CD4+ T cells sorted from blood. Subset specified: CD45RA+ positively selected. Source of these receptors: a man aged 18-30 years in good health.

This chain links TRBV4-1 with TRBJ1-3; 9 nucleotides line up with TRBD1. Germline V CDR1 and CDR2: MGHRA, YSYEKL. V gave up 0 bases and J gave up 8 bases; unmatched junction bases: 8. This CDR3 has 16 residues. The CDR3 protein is CASSQDPGQGWDTIYF. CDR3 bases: TGCGCCAGCAGCCAAGATCCGGGACAGGGTTGGGACACCATATATTTT.

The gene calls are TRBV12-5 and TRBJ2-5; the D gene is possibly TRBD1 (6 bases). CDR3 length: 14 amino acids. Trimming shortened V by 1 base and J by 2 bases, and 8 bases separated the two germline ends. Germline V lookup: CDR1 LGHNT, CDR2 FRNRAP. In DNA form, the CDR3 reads TGTGCTAGTGGTTTGGCCGACAGGCAAGAGACCCAGTACTTC. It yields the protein CASGLADRQETQYF.

CDR3 amino acids: CASRLGLAGVGGELFF. CDR3 coding DNA: TGTGCCAGCAGACTGGGACTAGCGGGGGTTGGCGGGGAGCTGTTTTTT. The rearrangement links TRBV2 to TRBJ2-2, with TRBD2 matching 14 bases. J lost 7 bases, V lost 6 bases, and 7 bases had no gene match. The germline gives CDR1 SNHLY, CDR2 FYNNEI. The CDR3 is 16 amino acids. Full variable domain (remainder filled in from reference TRBV2 and TRBJ2-2): EPEVTQTPSHQVTQMGQEVILRCVPISNHLYFYWYRQILGQKVEFLVSFYNNEISEKSEIFDDQFSVERPDGSNFTLKIRSTKLEDSAMYFCASRLGLAGVGGELFFGEGSRLTVL.

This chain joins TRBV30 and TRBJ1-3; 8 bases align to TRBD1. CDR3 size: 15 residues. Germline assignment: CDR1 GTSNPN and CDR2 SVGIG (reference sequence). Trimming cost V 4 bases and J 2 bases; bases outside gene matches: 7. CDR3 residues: CAWTPLTGAGNTIYF. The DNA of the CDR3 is TGTGCCTGGACCCCCCTGACAGGGGCTGGAAACACCATATATTTT.

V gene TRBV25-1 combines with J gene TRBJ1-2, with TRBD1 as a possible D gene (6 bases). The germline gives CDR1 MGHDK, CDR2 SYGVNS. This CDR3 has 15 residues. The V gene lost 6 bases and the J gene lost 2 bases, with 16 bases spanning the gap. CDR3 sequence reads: CASRAGGAQNYGYTF. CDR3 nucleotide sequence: TGTGCCAGCAGAGCCGGGGGGGCGCAAAACTATGGCTACACCTTC.

The CDR3 region has the DNA TGTGCCAGCAGCAACCGGTGGGCCACGCGGTACCAAGAGACCCAGTACTTC. This sequence encodes CASSNRWATRYQETQYF. This chain uses TRBV7-9 with TRBJ2-5; no clear D. This CDR3 has 17 residues. Germline V CDR1 and CDR2: SEHNR, FQNEAQ (reference sequence). Between the trimmed V and J ends, which lost 5 bases and 0 bases, there was a span of 19 bases.

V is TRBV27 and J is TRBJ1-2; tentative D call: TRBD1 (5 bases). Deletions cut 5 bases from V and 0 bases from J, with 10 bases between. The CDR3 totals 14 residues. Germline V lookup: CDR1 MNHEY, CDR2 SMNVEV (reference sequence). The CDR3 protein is CASSVGGTNYGYTF. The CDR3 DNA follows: TGTGCCAGCAGTGTGGGGGGAACTAACTATGGCTACACCTTC.

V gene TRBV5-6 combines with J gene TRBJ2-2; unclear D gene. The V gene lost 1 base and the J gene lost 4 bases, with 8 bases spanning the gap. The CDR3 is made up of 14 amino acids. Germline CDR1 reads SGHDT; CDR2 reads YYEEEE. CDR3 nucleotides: TGTGCCAGCAGCTTGAATCTGGGCACCGGGGAGCTGTTTTTT. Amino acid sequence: CASSLNLGTGELFF.

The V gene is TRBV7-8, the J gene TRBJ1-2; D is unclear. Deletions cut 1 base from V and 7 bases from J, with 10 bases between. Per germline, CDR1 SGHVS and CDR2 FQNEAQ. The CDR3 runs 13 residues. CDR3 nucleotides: TGTGCCAGCAGCTTAGAGCGTTCCCTTGGCTACACCTTC. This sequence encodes CASSLERSLGYTF.

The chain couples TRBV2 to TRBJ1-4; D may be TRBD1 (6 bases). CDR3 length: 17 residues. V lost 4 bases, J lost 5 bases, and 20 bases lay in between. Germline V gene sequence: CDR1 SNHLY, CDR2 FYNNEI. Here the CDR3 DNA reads TGTGCCAGCAGTGTATCCCTTATTGGAGGGGGAAATGAAAAACTGTTTTTT. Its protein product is CASSVSLIGGGNEKLFF.

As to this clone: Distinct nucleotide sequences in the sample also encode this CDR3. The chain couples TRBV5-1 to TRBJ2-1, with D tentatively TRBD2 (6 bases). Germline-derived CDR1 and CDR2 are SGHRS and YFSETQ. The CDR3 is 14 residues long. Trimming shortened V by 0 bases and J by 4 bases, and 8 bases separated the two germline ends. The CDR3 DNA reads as TGCGCCAGCAGCTTGGGGGGACTTTACAATGAGCAGTTCTTC. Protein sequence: CASSLGGLYNEQFF. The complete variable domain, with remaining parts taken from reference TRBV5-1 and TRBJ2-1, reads KAGVTQTPRYLIKTRGQQVTLSCSPISGHRSVSWYQQTPGQGLQFLFEYFSETQRNKGNFPGRFSGRQFSNSRSEMNVSTLELGDSALYLCASSLGGLYNEQFFGPGTRLTVL.

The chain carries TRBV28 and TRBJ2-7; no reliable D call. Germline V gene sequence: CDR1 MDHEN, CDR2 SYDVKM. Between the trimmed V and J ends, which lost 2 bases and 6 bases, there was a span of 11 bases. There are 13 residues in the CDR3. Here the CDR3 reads CASSLRSGREQYF. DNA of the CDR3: TGTGCCAGCAGTTTAAGGTCCGGGCGCGAGCAGTACTTC.

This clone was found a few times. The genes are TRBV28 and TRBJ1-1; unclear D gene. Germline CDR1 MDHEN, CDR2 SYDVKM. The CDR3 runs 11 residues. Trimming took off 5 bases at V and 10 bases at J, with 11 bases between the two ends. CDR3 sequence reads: CASSPGHVAFF. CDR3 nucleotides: TGTGCCAGCAGTCCCGGGCATGTAGCTTTCTTT.

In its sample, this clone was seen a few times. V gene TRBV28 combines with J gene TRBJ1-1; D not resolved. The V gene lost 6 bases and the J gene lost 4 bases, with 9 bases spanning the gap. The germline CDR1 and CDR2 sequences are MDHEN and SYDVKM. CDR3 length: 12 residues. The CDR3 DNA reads TGTGCCAGCAGCGTTAGAAGCACTGAAGCTTTCTTT. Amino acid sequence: CASSVRSTEAFF.

CDR3 sequence reads: CASSEALLGGYGYTF. CDR3 in DNA: TGTGCCAGCAGTGAAGCGCTTCTGGGAGGCTATGGCTACACCTTC. The chain couples TRBV2 to TRBJ1-2; D gene unclear. CDR3 length: 15 residues. Germline CDR1 reads SNHLY; CDR2 reads FYNNEI. Trimming removed 0 bases at V and 4 bases at J, with 12 bases between.

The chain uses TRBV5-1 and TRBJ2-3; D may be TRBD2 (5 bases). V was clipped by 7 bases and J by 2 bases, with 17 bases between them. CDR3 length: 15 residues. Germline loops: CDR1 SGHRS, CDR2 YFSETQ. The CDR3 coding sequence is TGCGCCAGCGCCCCCCCGGACTTGTACACAGATACGCAGTATTTT. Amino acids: CASAPPDLYTDTQYF.

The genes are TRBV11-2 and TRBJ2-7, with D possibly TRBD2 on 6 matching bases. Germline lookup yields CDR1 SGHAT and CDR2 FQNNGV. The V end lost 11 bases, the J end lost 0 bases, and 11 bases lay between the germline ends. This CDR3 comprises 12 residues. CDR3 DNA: TGTGCCGATCGGGGGAACTCCTACGAGCAGTACTTC. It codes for CADRGNSYEQYF.

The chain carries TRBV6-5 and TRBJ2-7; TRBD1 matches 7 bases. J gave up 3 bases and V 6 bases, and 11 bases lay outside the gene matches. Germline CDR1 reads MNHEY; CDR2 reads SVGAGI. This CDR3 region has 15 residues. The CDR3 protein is CASSASRTGFYEQYF. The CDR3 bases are TGTGCCAGCAGCGCCTCCCGGACAGGTTTCTACGAGCAGTACTTC.

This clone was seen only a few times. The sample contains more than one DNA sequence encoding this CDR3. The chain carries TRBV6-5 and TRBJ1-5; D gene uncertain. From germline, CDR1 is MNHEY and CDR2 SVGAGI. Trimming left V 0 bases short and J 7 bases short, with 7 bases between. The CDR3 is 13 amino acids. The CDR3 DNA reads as TGTGCCAGCAGTTACTCGAGAGGGCAGCCCCAGCATTTT. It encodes CASSYSRGQPQHF.

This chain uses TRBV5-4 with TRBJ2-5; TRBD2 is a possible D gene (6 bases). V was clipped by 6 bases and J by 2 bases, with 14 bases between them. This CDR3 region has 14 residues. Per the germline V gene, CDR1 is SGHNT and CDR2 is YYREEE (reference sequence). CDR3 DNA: TGTGCCAGCACACTGTCGGGGGTGCAAGAGACCCAGTACTTC. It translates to CASTLSGVQETQYF.

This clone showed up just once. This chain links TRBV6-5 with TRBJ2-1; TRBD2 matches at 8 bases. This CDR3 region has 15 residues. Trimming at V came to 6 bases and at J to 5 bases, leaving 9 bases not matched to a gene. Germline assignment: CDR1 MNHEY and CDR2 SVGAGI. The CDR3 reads CASSSGGAGDNEQFF. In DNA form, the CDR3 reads TGTGCCAGCAGCTCCGGGGGAGCGGGAGACAATGAGCAGTTCTTC.

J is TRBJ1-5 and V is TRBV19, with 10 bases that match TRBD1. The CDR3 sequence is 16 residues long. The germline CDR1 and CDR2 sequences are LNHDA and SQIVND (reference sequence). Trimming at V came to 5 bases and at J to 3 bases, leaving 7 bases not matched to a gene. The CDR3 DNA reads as TGTGCCAGTAGTTCCGGGACAGGGGTAACCAATCAGCCCCAGCATTTT. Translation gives CASSSGTGVTNQPQHF.

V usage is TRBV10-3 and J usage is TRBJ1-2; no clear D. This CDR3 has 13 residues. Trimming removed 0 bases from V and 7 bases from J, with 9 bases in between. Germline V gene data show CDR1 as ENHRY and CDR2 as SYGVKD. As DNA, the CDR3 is TGTGCCATCAGTGAGTCCGAGGGCACTGGCTACACCTTC. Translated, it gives CAISESEGTGYTF.

In nucleotides, the CDR3 is TGTGCCAGCAGCTCTGGACGAGGATCCTTCTCTGGAAACACCATATATTTT. As protein: CASSSGRGSFSGNTIYF. The chain carries TRBV5-5 and TRBJ1-3, with D unclear. CDR3 length equals 17 residues. CDR1 is SGHKS and CDR2 is YYEKEE in the germline V gene (reference sequence). V lost 3 bases to trimming and J lost 0 bases, with 16 bases between them.

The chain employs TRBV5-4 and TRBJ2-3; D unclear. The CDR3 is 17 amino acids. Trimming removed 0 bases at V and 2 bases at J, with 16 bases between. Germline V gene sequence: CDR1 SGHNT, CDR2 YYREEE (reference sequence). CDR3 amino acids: CASSLGARPDYTDTQYF. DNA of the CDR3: TGTGCCAGCAGCTTGGGGGCCAGGCCCGATTACACAGATACGCAGTATTTT.

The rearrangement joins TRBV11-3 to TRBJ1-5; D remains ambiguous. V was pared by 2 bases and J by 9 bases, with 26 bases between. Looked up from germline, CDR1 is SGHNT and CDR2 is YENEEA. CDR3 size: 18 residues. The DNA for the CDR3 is TGTGCCAGCAGCTTAAAGCGTATGTGGATTGGAAAGTTTTCGCCCCAGCATTTT. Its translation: CASSLKRMWIGKFSPQHF.

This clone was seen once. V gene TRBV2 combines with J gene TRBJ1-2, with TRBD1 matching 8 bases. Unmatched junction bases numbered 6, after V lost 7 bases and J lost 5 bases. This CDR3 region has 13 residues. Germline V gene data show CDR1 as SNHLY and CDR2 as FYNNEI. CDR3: CASNAQGGYGYTF. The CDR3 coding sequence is TGTGCCAGCAACGCACAGGGGGGGTATGGCTACACCTTC. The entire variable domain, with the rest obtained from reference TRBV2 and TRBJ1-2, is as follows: EPEVTQTPSHQVTQMGQEVILRCVPISNHLYFYWYRQILGQKVEFLVSFYNNEISEKSEIFDDQFSVERPDGSNFTLKIRSTKLEDSAMYFCASNAQGGYGYTFGSGTRLTVV.

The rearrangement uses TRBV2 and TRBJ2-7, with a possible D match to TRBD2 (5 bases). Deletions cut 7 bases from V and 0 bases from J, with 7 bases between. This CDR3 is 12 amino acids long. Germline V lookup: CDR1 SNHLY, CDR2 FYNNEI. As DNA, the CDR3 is TGTGCCAGCAAGCGGAGCTCCTACGAGCAGTACTTC. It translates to CASKRSSYEQYF.